The entry below describes one TCR beta chain. The antigen is undetermined. Clones were read by immunoSEQ multiplex PCR, and TCRdb kept only the in-frame ones, dropping some. Here the sample spans fewer than 90,000 clones, over 80% being singletons. This record comes from a study of T cell responses to AZD1222 COVID-19 vaccine. Overall study findings and caveats: Most donors were white British, females outnumbered males, and clonal diversity was possibly underestimated. Repertoire sampling was restricted to post-peak T cell response timepoints. Increased Spike-specific TCR breadth and depth were observed after two AZD1222 doses. Close to half of all spike-specific TCRs reportedly target regions of the variants that are unmutated.

The length of the CDR3 is 15 residues. V was cut by 3 bases and J by 4 bases, with 15 bases left in between. CDR1 LNHDA and CDR2 SQIVND come from the germline V gene (reference sequence). The V gene is TRBV19, the J gene TRBJ1-2, with D perhaps TRBD1 (6 bases). The receptor's source is an adult who received the AZD1222 COVID-19 vaccine. Sequences were derived from peripheral blood, sampled 28 days after the second AZD1222 dose. In DNA, the CDR3 is TGTGCCAGTAGTATCTCGGGGGCTGAGGGCTATGGCTACACCTTC. Residues: CASSISGAEGYGYTF.